The T cell receptor beta chain under discussion was sequenced for a study of blood T cell repertoires in COVID-19 (TCRdb year 2020). For the study in its entirety: The collaborator samples originated in the United States, Italy and Spain and spanned the acute and convalescent phases of COVID-19. The samples were drawn from two sources: the first 160 participants of the ongoing ImmuneRACE study, and over 1,000 subjects contributed by 6 global collaborators. A de-identified subject ID, COVID-19 status, age in years and sex were almost always included in the sample metadata. Where available, HLA class I and class II types were taken from metadata supplied by the sample provider and were not determined by assay-based typing. Subjects who had been exposed to COVID-19, were actively infected with it, or had recovered from it provided the deeply sampled blood TCRbeta repertoires that made up the dataset. The prospective study material was composed of cDNA or gDNA derived from T cells, B-cell-depleted T cells, or PBMCs. The repertoires were released in a freely available public database meant as a resource for research on the immune response to SARS-CoV-2. The study at large found these results: How much clinical and demographic metadata was included differed by source and by participant, and the metadata was provided uncurated.

In the case of this clone: Its antigen remains undetermined. No base quality information exists; no much larger clone differs at one position.

Sequences SGHTA (CDR1) and FQGNSA (CDR2) are obtained from the germline V gene. V has 5 bases trimmed and J has 6 bases trimmed; junction bases matching no gene number 9. The CDR3 goes from the cysteine to the phenylalanine over 16 residues. Only the CDR3 part of the read is kept: 48 bases, read in frame from the first base. The immunoSEQ Assay, a bias-controlled multiplex PCR, was used to amplify TCRbeta CDR3 regions from genomic DNA. The source study handled its data this way. Within the assay, amplification of reference gene primers was used to estimate how many nucleated cells each sample contained. To quantify the absolute abundance of each unique TCRbeta CDR3 rearrangement, sequence reads were collapsed and filtered. For each sample, productive Simpson clonality was calculated as the square root of Simpson's diversity index over productive rearrangements. In TCRdb, the immuneACCESS table is reduced to in-frame sequences with V and J assigned. These tables do not hold every clone; where another copy was compared, an unresolved V gene accounts for under half, and the others remain unexplained. V and J calls and clone size are given by that table; D and trimming were obtained from the DNA. The table for this sample lists 270,000 or so clones; approximately 89% of them were counted only once. Together, the top ten hold roughly 2.9% of the sample.

Enrolling through a virtual design, the prospective study's participants ranged in age from roughly 18 to 90 years and lived across approximately 25 United States geographic areas. In the prospective study, cohorts were assigned on the basis of participant-reported clinical history obtained from a screening survey and a study questionnaire. Exposed participants had been in contact, within 2 weeks of entering the study, with a person who had a PCR-confirmed or clinician-diagnosed case of COVID-19. In the prospective study, whole blood, serum and a nasopharyngeal or oropharyngeal swab were collected from each participant by mobile phlebotomists. Additional blood draws and questionnaires over an approximately 2-month period could optionally be provided by prospective study participants. Before DNA extraction, blood samples from the prospective study were shipped at room temperature or frozen.

Rearrangement joined TRBV7-2 to TRBJ2-7; 14 of the junction bases match TRBD2. The sequence was collected from a man aged 40-55 years who had been exposed to COVID-19. Sequenced sample: PBMCs or T cells enriched from blood (not recorded which). The CDR3 protein is CASSRGLAGDFVEQYF. The bases read TGTGCCAGCAGCAGGGGACTAGCGGGAGATTTCGTCGAGCAGTACTTC.